These 10 T cell receptor beta chains were all obtained from the same sample, sequenced in a study of cytomegalovirus exposure and HLA in healthy donors. Both 60 Vbeta primers and 13 Jbeta primers went into the PCR. Assay: immunoSEQ multiplex PCR; the TCRdb copy retains only in-frame clones and omits some. The profile shows about 55,000 clones, about three quarters of them singletons. Sequencing was carried out using PBMCs. These receptors were obtained from a female donor in good health and CMV-seronegative.

The chain is built from TRBV6-6 and TRBJ2-7, with 10 bases identical to TRBD1. Germline V CDR1 and CDR2: MNHNY, SVGAGI (reference sequence). J gave up 6 bases and V 5 bases, and 10 bases lay outside the gene matches. CDR3 length: 15 residues. CDR3 region: CASSHPGQGIREQYF. In nucleotides, the CDR3 is TGTGCCAGCAGTCACCCGGGACAGGGGATCCGCGAGCAGTACTTC.

This chain links TRBV2 with TRBJ2-5, with D perhaps TRBD1 (5 bases). In germline, CDR1 is SNHLY, CDR2 FYNNEI. CDR3 length: 15 amino acids. Trimming shortened V by 1 base and J by 5 bases, and 14 bases separated the two germline ends. The CDR3 loop reads CASSEEGRVWETQYF. CDR3 coding DNA: TGTGCCAGCAGTGAAGAAGGCAGGGTCTGGGAGACCCAGTACTTC.

This clone was observed once. This rearrangement joins TRBV19 to TRBJ2-7; 10 bases agree with TRBD1. V was clipped by 6 bases and J by 4 bases; unmatched bases: 0. The CDR3 extends over 12 amino acids. Germline V gives CDR1 LNHDA, CDR2 SQIVND (reference sequence). This CDR3 is CASRGQGYEQYF. The CDR3 region has the DNA TGTGCCAGTAGGGGACAGGGGTACGAGCAGTACTTC. Supplemented by reference TRBV19 and TRBJ2-7, the full variable domain reads DGGITQSPKYLFRKEGQNVTLSCEQNLNHDAMYWYRQDPGQGLRLIYYSQIVNDFQKGDIAEGYSVSREKKESFPLTVTSAQKNPTAFYLCASRGQGYEQYFGPGTRLTVT.

This clone came up a few times. CDR3 sequence (DNA): TGTGCCAGCAGCCAAGATGGCGGGGGTGGCTCCTACGAGCAGTACTTC. It encodes CASSQDGGGGSYEQYF. The chain is built from TRBV4-2 and TRBJ2-7; 7 bases agree with TRBD2. CDR1 and CDR2 from the germline V gene are LGHNA and YNFKEQ. This CDR3 spans 16 amino acids. Germline trimming cut 0 bases from V and 0 bases from J; bases unmatched to any gene: 5.

The chain has TRBV7-2 and TRBJ2-7, with D possibly matching TRBD1 (5 bases). Trimming removed 5 bases at V and 0 bases at J, with 14 bases between. Germline loops: CDR1 SGHTA, CDR2 FQGNSA. This CDR3 comprises 15 residues. DNA for the CDR3: TGTGCCAGCAGCCAAAGGTCAGGGAACTCCTACGAGCAGTACTTC. Translating gives CASSQRSGNSYEQYF.

This chain links TRBV29-1 with TRBJ1-2; 9 bases agree with TRBD1. The V and J ends lost 0 bases and 8 bases, in that order; junction bases with no gene match: 16. Germline CDR1 and CDR2: SQVTM and ANQGSEA. The CDR3 sequence is 17 residues long. In DNA form, the CDR3 reads TGCAGCGTTGAAGATCACGGGACAGGGCCAACGATCCTCGGCTACACCTTC. Its translation: CSVEDHGTGPTILGYTF.

V gene TRBV5-6 combines with J gene TRBJ1-1; maybe TRBD1 (5 bases). From germline, CDR1 is SGHDT and CDR2 YYEEEE. The CDR3 totals 13 residues. V was pared by 0 bases and J by 3 bases, with 6 bases between. This chain's CDR3 is CASSLGRDTEAFF. CDR3 DNA: TGTGCCAGCAGCTTGGGCAGGGACACTGAAGCTTTCTTT.

The chain recombines TRBV7-2 with TRBJ1-2, with a tentative D call TRBD1 (5 bases). This CDR3 contains 12 residues. Germline CDR1 is SGHTA and CDR2 is FQGNSA. The V and J ends lost 4 bases and 4 bases respectively, with 7 bases between them. The CDR3, as DNA: TGTGCCAGCAGCTCAGGGTTCTATGGCTACACCTTC. Protein sequence: CASSSGFYGYTF.

The V call is TRBV6-5, the J call TRBJ1-1; the D gene is possibly TRBD1 (6 bases). Trimming took off 7 bases at V and 4 bases at J, with 16 bases between the two ends. The CDR3 sequence is 14 residues long. Looked up from germline, CDR1 is MNHEY and CDR2 is SVGAGI. This CDR3 reads CASTRDIQSTEAFF. CDR3 in DNA: TGTGCCAGCACCCGGGACATTCAAAGCACTGAAGCTTTCTTT.

The chain links TRBV28 to TRBJ1-2; maybe TRBD1 (6 bases). The CDR3 totals 12 residues. Per germline, CDR1 MDHEN and CDR2 SYDVKM. V was trimmed by 6 bases and J by 9 bases, leaving 14 bases between them. The DNA for the CDR3 is TGTGCCAGCAGCTCCCCAGGGGATAGCTACACCTTC. Amino acids: CASSSPGDSYTF.